Listed here are 22 T cell receptor beta chains from one sample, sequenced in a study of blood T cell repertoires in COVID-19. The data were produced by immunoSEQ multiplex PCR, yet TCRdb's version contains in-frame clones alone and is incomplete. The table has approximately 200,000 clones, 70% to 90% seen once. Sequencing was carried out using peripheral blood. Source of these receptors: a young woman with acute or convalescent COVID-19.

The V and J genes are TRBV5-1 and TRBJ2-2; 7 positions agree with TRBD2. The CDR3 is 15 amino acids. V lost 0 bases to trimming and J lost 6 bases; unmatched junction nucleotides: 5. Germline lookup yields CDR1 SGHRS and CDR2 YFSETQ. CDR3 nucleotide sequence: TGCGCCAGCAGCTTGGTTCAGGGAGGGTCCGGGGAGCTGTTTTTT. Its protein product is CASSLVQGGSGELFF.

V is TRBV6-1 and J is TRBJ1-2; D call uncertain. Germline V lookup: CDR1 MNHNS, CDR2 SASEGT. The V end was cut by 1 base, the J end by 0 bases, with 6 bases between. The CDR3 extends over 14 amino acids. The CDR3 here is CASSEEPTNYGYTF. CDR3 DNA sequence: TGTGCCAGCAGTGAAGAGCCAACTAACTATGGCTACACCTTC.

J is TRBJ1-3 and V is TRBV5-4; D may be TRBD1 (6 bases). The CDR3 is 16 residues long. Trimming took 0 bases from V and 2 from J, leaving 12 bases between them. Germline V gene sequence: CDR1 SGHNT, CDR2 YYREEE (reference sequence). Written as DNA, the CDR3 is TGTGCCAGCAGCTTGGGGGCAGGGGTGGCTGGAAACACCATATATTTT. Amino acids: CASSLGAGVAGNTIYF.

The genes are TRBV7-6 and TRBJ2-5; the match to TRBD2 covers 7 bases. Germline V gene sequence: CDR1 SGHVS, CDR2 FNYEAQ. V was clipped by 5 bases and J by 5 bases; unmatched bases: 2. The CDR3 length is 12 residues. DNA of the CDR3: TGTGCCAGCAGCGCCGGGGGGGAGACCCAGTACTTC. It encodes CASSAGGETQYF. Filled out from reference TRBV7-6 and TRBJ2-5, the complete variable domain reads GAGVSQSPRYKVTKRGQDVALRCDPISGHVSLYWYRQALGQGPEFLTYFNYEAQQDKSGLPNDRFSAERPEGSISTLTIQRTEQRDSAMYRCASSAGGETQYFGPGTRLLVL.

Only one count was recorded for this clone. The rearrangement links TRBV10-1 to TRBJ2-1, with 9 bases fitting TRBD1. CDR1 is WNHNN and CDR2 is SYGVQD in the germline V gene (reference sequence). V dropped 1 base and J dropped 9; count of bases not matched to a gene: 7. There are 15 residues in the CDR3. This chain's CDR3 is CASSEYGTGMSEQFF. As DNA, the CDR3 is TGCGCCAGCAGTGAGTACGGGACAGGGATGTCTGAGCAGTTCTTC.

V gene TRBV11-3 combines with J gene TRBJ2-1; D is possibly TRBD2 (5 bases). CDR3 length equals 15 residues. Trimming shortened V by 5 bases and J by 6 bases, and 17 bases separated the two germline ends. The germline CDR1 and CDR2 sequences are SGHNT and YENEEA. CDR3 in amino acids: CASSRRDRGSNEQFF. CDR3 nucleotide sequence: TGTGCCAGCAGCCGTAGGGATCGAGGGAGCAATGAGCAGTTCTTC.

V usage is TRBV2 and J usage is TRBJ2-1; D remains ambiguous. CDR1 and CDR2 (germline): SNHLY, FYNNEI. With 11 bases removed from V and 0 bases from J, the gap between germline ends came to 11 bases. This CDR3 is built from 13 residues. The CDR3 region is CALKVSSYNEQFF. CDR3 nucleotides: TGTGCCCTTAAAGTTAGCTCCTACAATGAGCAGTTCTTC.

This sequence joins TRBV24-1 and TRBJ1-5; possibly TRBD1 for D (5 bases). V was shortened by 4 bases and J by 8 bases, with 23 bases between the two germline ends. Germline V gene lookup returns CDR1 KGHDR and CDR2 SFDVKD. This CDR3 has 17 amino acids. Here the CDR3 DNA reads TGTGCCACCAGTGACAATACGGGGGGAGGGTTAAATGAGCCCCAGCATTTT. Protein product: CATSDNTGGGLNEPQHF.

J is TRBJ2-2 and V is TRBV7-9, with D uncertain. The CDR3 covers 12 residues. Between the trimmed V and J ends, which lost 5 bases and 8 bases, there was a span of 9 bases. The germline V gene has CDR1 SEHNR and CDR2 FQNEAQ (reference sequence). The CDR3 loop reads CASSLMVGELFF. Written as DNA, the CDR3 is TGTGCCAGCAGCCTAATGGTTGGGGAGCTGTTTTTT.

V gene TRBV28 combines with J gene TRBJ1-1; 9 positions agree with TRBD1. This CDR3 contains 13 residues. Per the germline V gene, CDR1 is MDHEN and CDR2 is SYDVKM. Losses at the gene ends were 5 bases for V and 11 bases for J; bases not matched to a gene: 9. CDR3 nucleotide sequence: TGTGCCAGCAGTCCACAGGGGGCCCCGCACGCTTTCTTT. Its protein is CASSPQGAPHAFF.

The chain employs TRBV5-5 and TRBJ2-7; 10 bases are shared with TRBD1. CDR3 length: 17 residues. Germline lookup yields CDR1 SGHKS and CDR2 YYEKEE (reference sequence). Trimming cost V 3 bases and J 2 bases; bases outside gene matches: 11. The CDR3 sequence: CASSSNRQGAGPYEQYF. CDR3 in DNA: TGTGCCAGCAGCTCAAACCGACAGGGGGCCGGTCCCTACGAGCAGTACTTC. Full variable domain (remainder filled in from reference TRBV5-5 and TRBJ2-7): DAGVTQSPTHLIKTRGQQVTLRCSPISGHKSVSWYQQVLGQGPQFIFQYYEKEERGRGNFPDRFSARQFPNYSSELNVNALLLGDSALYLCASSSNRQGAGPYEQYFGPGTRLTVT.

CDR3 in DNA: TGTGCCAGCAGTGGGAGACAGGTCATGACTAATGAAAAACTGTTTTTT. It specifies CASSGRQVMTNEKLFF. This chain links TRBV2 with TRBJ1-4; D perhaps matches TRBD1 (6 bases). This CDR3 is built from 16 residues. Germline CDR1 SNHLY, CDR2 FYNNEI. Between the trimmed V and J ends, which lost 4 bases and 2 bases, there was a span of 14 bases.

Details on this clone: Within the sample, other DNA sequences also encode this same CDR3. V usage is TRBV15 and J usage is TRBJ2-7, with D unclear. Trimming removed 0 bases from V and 4 bases from J, with 7 bases in between. This CDR3 contains 13 residues. In germline, CDR1 is LNHNV, CDR2 YYDKDF (reference sequence). CDR3 residues: CATSRDSTYEQYF. In DNA form, the CDR3 reads TGTGCCACCAGCAGAGATTCAACATACGAGCAGTACTTC. Supplemented by reference TRBV15 and TRBJ2-7, the full variable domain reads DAMVIQNPRYQVTQFGKPVTLSCSQTLNHNVMYWYQQKSSQAPKLLFHYYDKDFNNEADTPDNFQSRRPNTSFCFLDIRSPGLGDTAMYLCATSRDSTYEQYFGPGTRLTVT.

The V and J genes are TRBV6-5 and TRBJ1-1; no definite D call. The CDR3 sequence is 13 residues long. Germline V gives CDR1 MNHEY, CDR2 SVGAGI. Trimming cost V 8 bases and J 7 bases, with 17 bases left between them. The CDR3 DNA reads as TGTGCCAGCCACGTTTCCCCGTTCAGTGAAGCTTTCTTT. It translates to CASHVSPFSEAFF.

This rearrangement joins TRBV5-5 to TRBJ2-7, with a tentative D call TRBD1 (6 bases). The CDR3 runs 15 residues. CDR1 and CDR2 from the germline V gene are SGHKS and YYEKEE (reference sequence). V was clipped by 6 bases and J by 0 bases, with 16 bases between them. This chain's CDR3 is CASNDLGTLSYEQYF. CDR3 nucleotide sequence: TGTGCCAGCAACGACCTAGGGACACTCTCCTACGAGCAGTACTTC. Drawing the rest from reference TRBV5-5 and TRBJ2-7, the complete variable domain is DAGVTQSPTHLIKTRGQQVTLRCSPISGHKSVSWYQQVLGQGPQFIFQYYEKEERGRGNFPDRFSARQFPNYSSELNVNALLLGDSALYLCASNDLGTLSYEQYFGPGTRLTVT.

The chain combines TRBV9 with TRBJ2-7, with 9 bases that match TRBD1. CDR1 is SGDLS, CDR2 YYNGEE, per germline. The CDR3 loop spans 14 amino acids. V lost 3 bases to trimming and J lost 6 bases; unmatched junction nucleotides: 7. CDR3 bases: TGTGCCAGCAGCGGAGGGACAGGGAGGTCCGAGCAGTACTTC. Protein: CASSGGTGRSEQYF.

The chain has TRBV7-9 and TRBJ2-5; weak D call: TRBD1 (5 bases). The CDR3 is 14 residues long. Germline CDR1 is SEHNR and CDR2 is FQNEAQ (reference sequence). The V end was cut by 2 bases, the J end by 4 bases, with 11 bases between. The CDR3 nucleotides read TGTGCCAGCAGCTTACCAGGGCCGGGAGAGACCCAGTACTTC. Its protein product is CASSLPGPGETQYF.

The chain is built from TRBV6-6 and TRBJ2-1, with D tentatively TRBD2 (5 bases). The CDR3 sequence is 13 residues long. V lost 0 bases and J lost 12, with 12 bases in between. Germline V gene data show CDR1 as MNHNY and CDR2 as SVGAGI (reference sequence). CDR3: CASSYSEVTPQFF. CDR3 coding DNA: TGTGCCAGCAGTTACTCGGAGGTCACTCCGCAGTTCTTC.

CDR3 DNA sequence: TGTGCCACCAGTGATTATGACGGGAGCGGCGCAGATACGCAGTATTTT. It specifies CATSDYDGSGADTQYF. The rearrangement links TRBV24-1 to TRBJ2-3, with D perhaps matching TRBD2 (6 bases). From germline, CDR1 is KGHDR and CDR2 SFDVKD. This CDR3 contains 16 residues. Trimming pared 2 bases from V and 4 bases from J, leaving 15 bases between.

The chain has TRBV19 and TRBJ2-5; D possibly corresponds to TRBD2 (5 bases). The V gene lost 3 bases and the J gene lost 4 bases, with 12 bases spanning the gap. The CDR3 loop spans 14 amino acids. CDR1 and CDR2 (germline): LNHDA, SQIVND (reference sequence). The CDR3 sequence: CASSIPQRAETQYF. CDR3 sequence (DNA): TGTGCCAGTAGTATCCCTCAGAGGGCAGAGACCCAGTACTTC. The variable domain in full, with the rest retrieved from reference TRBV19 and TRBJ2-5, is DGGITQSPKYLFRKEGQNVTLSCEQNLNHDAMYWYRQDPGQGLRLIYYSQIVNDFQKGDIAEGYSVSREKKESFPLTVTSAQKNPTAFYLCASSIPQRAETQYFGPGTRLLVL.

This chain links TRBV9 with TRBJ2-5; perhaps TRBD2 as D (6 bases). This CDR3 has 14 amino acids. Trimming left V 0 bases short and J 0 bases short, with 6 bases between. The germline CDR1 and CDR2 sequences are SGDLS and YYNGEE. The CDR3, as DNA: TGTGCCAGCAGCGTAGGACTAGACCAAGAGACCCAGTACTTC. Translation gives CASSVGLDQETQYF.

V gene TRBV28 combines with J gene TRBJ1-2; TRBD1 aligns across 8 bases. With V trimmed by 5 bases and J by 5 bases, 10 bases remained unmatched. Germline loops: CDR1 MDHEN, CDR2 SYDVKM. The CDR3 length is 15 residues. Here the CDR3 reads CASSPGTGAYYGYTF. In nucleotides, the CDR3 is TGTGCCAGCAGTCCCGGGACAGGAGCCTATTATGGCTACACCTTC.